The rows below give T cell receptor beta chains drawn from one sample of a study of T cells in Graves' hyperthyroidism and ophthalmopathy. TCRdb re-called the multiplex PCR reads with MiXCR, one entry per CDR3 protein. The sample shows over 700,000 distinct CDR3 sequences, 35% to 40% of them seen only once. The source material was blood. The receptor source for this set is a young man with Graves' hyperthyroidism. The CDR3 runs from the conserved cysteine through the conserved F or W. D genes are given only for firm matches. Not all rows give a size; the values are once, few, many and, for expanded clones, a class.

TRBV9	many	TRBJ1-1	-	TGTGCCAGCAGCCCTGTGGACGGGGGCGTCTCTGAAGCTTTCTTT	CASSPVDGGVSEAFF
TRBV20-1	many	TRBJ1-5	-	TGCAGTGCTAGTAGGGGATCGGATCAGCCCCAGCATTTT	CSASRGSDQPQHF
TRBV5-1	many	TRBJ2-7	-	TGCGCCAGCAGCTCTCGGACAGACTACGAGCAGTACTTC	CASSSRTDYEQYF
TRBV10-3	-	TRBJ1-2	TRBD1	TGTGCCACCGGGACAGGGAGGGGCGATGGCTACACCTTC	CATGTGRGDGYTF
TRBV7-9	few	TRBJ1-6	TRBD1	TGTGCCAGCAGCCCGAGACAGGGGGCGGATTCACCCCTCCACTTT	CASSPRQGADSPLHF
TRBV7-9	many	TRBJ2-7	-	TGTGCCGAGAGTCGGGGGAGCGCCTACGAGCAGTACTTC	CAESRGSAYEQYF
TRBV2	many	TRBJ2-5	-	TGTGCCAGCAGTGTAGGCAGGGTCGAGACCCAGTACTTC	CASSVGRVETQYF
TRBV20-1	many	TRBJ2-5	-	TGCAGTGCTAGACCTTCCGGGACCCGCGGAGAGACCCAGTACTTC	CSARPSGTRGETQYF
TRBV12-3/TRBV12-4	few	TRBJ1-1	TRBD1	TGTGCCAGCATGCTGGACAGGGGCACTGAAGCTTTCTTT	CASMLDRGTEAFF
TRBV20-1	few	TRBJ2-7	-	TGCAGTGCTAGAGGGCAGGCATTCTACGAGCAGTACTTC	CSARGQAFYEQYF
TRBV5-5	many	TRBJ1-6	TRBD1	TGTGCCAGCAGCGGCGGGACAGGGGGTGGATCACCCCTCCACTTT	CASSGGTGGGSPLHF
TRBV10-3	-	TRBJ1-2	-	TGTGCCATCAGTGGATACAGGATTGATGGCTACACCTTC	CAISGYRIDGYTF
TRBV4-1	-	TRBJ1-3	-	TGTGCCAGCAGCCAAGATCAGGCTGGAAACACCATATATTTT	CASSQDQAGNTIYF
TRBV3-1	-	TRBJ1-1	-	TGTACCAGCAGCCAAGGGGAACGGGTGAACACTGAAGCTTTCTTT	CTSSQGERVNTEAFF